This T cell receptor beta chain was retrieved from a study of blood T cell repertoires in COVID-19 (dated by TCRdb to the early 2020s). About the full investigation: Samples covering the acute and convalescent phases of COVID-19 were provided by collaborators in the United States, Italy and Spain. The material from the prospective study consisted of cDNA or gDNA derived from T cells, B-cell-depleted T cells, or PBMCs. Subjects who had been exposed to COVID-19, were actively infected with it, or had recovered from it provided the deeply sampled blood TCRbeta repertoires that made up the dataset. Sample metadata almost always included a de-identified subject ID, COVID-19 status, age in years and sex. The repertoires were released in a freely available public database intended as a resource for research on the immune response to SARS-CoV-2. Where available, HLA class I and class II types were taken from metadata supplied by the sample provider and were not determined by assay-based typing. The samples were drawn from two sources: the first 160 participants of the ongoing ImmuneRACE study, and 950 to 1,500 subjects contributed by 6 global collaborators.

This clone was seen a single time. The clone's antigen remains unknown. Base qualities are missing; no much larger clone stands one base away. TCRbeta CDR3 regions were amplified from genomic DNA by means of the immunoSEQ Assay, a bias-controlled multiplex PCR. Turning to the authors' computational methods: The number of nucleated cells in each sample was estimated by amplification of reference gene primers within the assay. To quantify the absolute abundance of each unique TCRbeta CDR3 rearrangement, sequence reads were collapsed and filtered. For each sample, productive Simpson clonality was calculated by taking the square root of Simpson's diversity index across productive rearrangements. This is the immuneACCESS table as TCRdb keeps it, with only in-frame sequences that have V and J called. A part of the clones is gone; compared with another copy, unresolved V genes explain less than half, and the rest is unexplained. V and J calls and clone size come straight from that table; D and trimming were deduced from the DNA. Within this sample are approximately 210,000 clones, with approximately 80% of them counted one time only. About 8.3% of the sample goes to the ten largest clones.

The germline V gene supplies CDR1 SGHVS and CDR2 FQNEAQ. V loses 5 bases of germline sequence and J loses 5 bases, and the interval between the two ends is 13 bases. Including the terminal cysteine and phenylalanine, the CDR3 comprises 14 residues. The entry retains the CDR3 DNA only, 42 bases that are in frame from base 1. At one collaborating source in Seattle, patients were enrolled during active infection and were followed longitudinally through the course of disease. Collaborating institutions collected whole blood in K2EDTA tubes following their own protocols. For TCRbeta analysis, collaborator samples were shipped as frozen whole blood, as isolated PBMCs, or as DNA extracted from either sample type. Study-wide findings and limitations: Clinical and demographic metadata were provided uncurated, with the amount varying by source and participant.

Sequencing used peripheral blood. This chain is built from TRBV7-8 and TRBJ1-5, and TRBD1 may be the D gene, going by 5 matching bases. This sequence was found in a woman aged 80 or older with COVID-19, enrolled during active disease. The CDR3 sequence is CASSPKTGDQPQHF. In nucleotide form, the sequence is TGTGCCAGCAGCCCGAAGACGGGGGATCAGCCCCAGCATTTT.